The 21 T cell receptor beta chains below come from one sample, sequenced in a study of T-cell memory formation after mild COVID-19. TCRdb fed the 5' RACE reads into MiXCR, producing one record per CDR3 protein. The sample contains about 430,000 distinct CDR3 sequences, 20% to 25% of which appear only once. The sequencing input was PBMCs or a T cell subset sorted from them (not recorded which). The receptors shown here come from an adult woman who had mild COVID-19 (a few samples of this study predate the infection). Cell type and time point are not known.

This clonotype was observed many times. V gene TRBV12-3 or TRBV12-4 combines with J gene TRBJ2-7; D perhaps matches TRBD2 (6 bases). The CDR3 is 14 residues long. V was clipped by 1 base and J by 2 bases, with 9 bases between them. CDR3 in amino acids: CASSLDGGAYEQYF. The CDR3 bases are TGTGCCAGCAGTTTAGATGGAGGGGCCTACGAGCAGTACTTC.

This clonotype has just a few counts. The rearrangement links TRBV3-1 to TRBJ2-3; D gene uncertain. The V and J ends lost 2 bases and 2 bases respectively, with 5 bases between them. This CDR3 has 13 residues. Germline assignment: CDR1 LGHDT and CDR2 YNNKEL (reference sequence). CDR3 protein: CASSQLTTDTQYF. In DNA, the CDR3 is TGTGCCAGCAGCCAACTTACCACAGATACGCAGTATTTT.

This clonotype occurred a few times. The V and J genes are TRBV30 and TRBJ2-1; 9 positions match TRBD2. Germline V gene sequence: CDR1 GTSNPN, CDR2 SVGIG (reference sequence). The CDR3 is 16 residues long. The trim removed 3 bases at V and 1 base at J, leaving 7 bases unmatched. The CDR3 DNA is TGTGCCTGGAGAGTTAGCGGGAGAGGATCCTACAATGAGCAGTTCTTC. It translates to CAWRVSGRGSYNEQFF.

This clonotype has ten or more counts. V is TRBV5-1 and J is TRBJ2-3; no reliable D call. CDR3 size: 13 residues. V was clipped by 0 bases and J by 4 bases, with 6 bases between them. Germline V gene data show CDR1 as SGHRS and CDR2 as YFSETQ. DNA of the CDR3: TGCGCCAGCAGCTTGGGCAGCCCAGATACGCAGTATTTT. This encodes CASSLGSPDTQYF.

V usage is TRBV6-5 and J usage is TRBJ2-5, with TRBD2 identical over 14 bases. The J segment lost 5 bases and the V segment lost 6 bases, leaving 14 bases of the junction unmatched. Per germline, CDR1 MNHEY and CDR2 SVGAGI. The CDR3 consists of 18 residues. In DNA, the CDR3 is TGTGCCAGCAGACCGGGACTAGCGGGGGCTCGGGTAGGGGAGACCCAGTACTTC. Encoded protein: CASRPGLAGARVGETQYF.

The sample holds a few counts of this clonotype. The chain carries TRBV5-4 and TRBJ2-5, with 9 bases identical to TRBD1. After removal of 2 bases from V and 6 bases from J, the junction contained 8 bases not matched to a gene. Germline lookup yields CDR1 SGHNT and CDR2 YYREEE (reference sequence). The CDR3 covers 15 residues. The DNA for the CDR3 is TGTGCCAGCAGCTTCTTGGGACAGGGTCGCAAGACCCAGTACTTC. This sequence encodes CASSFLGQGRKTQYF.

This clonotype showed up just a few times. The rearrangement uses TRBV3-1 and TRBJ1-1; 7 bases agree with TRBD1. The CDR3 is made up of 14 amino acids. In germline, CDR1 is LGHDT, CDR2 YNNKEL (reference sequence). V dropped 3 bases and J dropped 4; count of bases not matched to a gene: 5. DNA for the CDR3: TGTGCCAGCAGCCACGAAGACAGGGTCACTGAAGCTTTCTTT. This translates into CASSHEDRVTEAFF.

The table lists this clonotype with many counts. The chain is built from TRBV5-1 and TRBJ2-5, with D possibly matching TRBD2 (6 bases). Trimming removed 2 bases from V and 4 bases from J, with 9 bases in between. This CDR3 has 13 residues. Germline CDR1 is SGHRS and CDR2 is YFSETQ. As DNA, the CDR3 is TGCGCCAGCAGCTTAGGAGGGGCAGAGACCCAGTACTTC. It encodes CASSLGGAETQYF.

The chain uses TRBV6-2 or TRBV6-3 and TRBJ1-2, with a weak D call TRBD1 (5 bases). Trimming cost V 0 bases and J 13 bases, with 18 bases left between them. CDR1 MNHEY and CDR2 SVGEGT come from the germline V gene. The CDR3 consists of 14 residues. This CDR3 reads CASSYSGGSRVRTF. The CDR3 DNA is TGTGCCAGCAGTTACTCGGGCGGCAGCAGGGTACGCACCTTC.

This clonotype came up a few times. The chain carries TRBV24-1 and TRBJ2-2, with a possible D match to TRBD2 (6 bases). Germline V gene lookup returns CDR1 KGHDR and CDR2 SFDVKD. V was pared by 3 bases and J by 3 bases, with 16 bases between. The CDR3 consists of 17 residues. CDR3 sequence reads: CATSDNGRGFDTGELFF. CDR3 bases: TGTGCCACCAGTGATAACGGGAGAGGGTTCGACACCGGGGAGCTGTTTTTT.

This clonotype was seen more than once but under ten times. The J gene is TRBJ1-4, the V gene TRBV19; D call uncertain. Germline loops: CDR1 LNHDA, CDR2 SQIVND (reference sequence). The CDR3 covers 15 residues. V dropped 2 bases and J dropped 1 base, with 8 bases sitting between them. CDR3 in amino acids: CASSIWAQTNEKLFF. CDR3 DNA sequence: TGTGCCAGTAGTATATGGGCGCAAACTAATGAAAAACTGTTTTTT.

This clonotype was counted only a few times. For the CDR3, the DNA is TGCGCCAGCAGCCCCTGGGCGGCTAACTATGGCTACACCTTC. Translated: CASSPWAANYGYTF. The chain combines TRBV4-1 with TRBJ1-2; D remains ambiguous. Germline CDR1 reads MGHRA; CDR2 reads YSYEKL. The V and J ends lost 4 bases and 0 bases respectively, with 9 bases between them. This CDR3 region has 14 residues.

Comments on this clonotype: Sequence at one end of the junction differs from germline and may be a read error. This CDR3 is CDSSQDLDLGEQFF. Here the CDR3 DNA reads TGTGACAGCAGCCAAGACCTCGATCTGGGGGAGCAGTTCTTC. The chain links TRBV4-2 to TRBJ2-1, with D uncertain. In germline, CDR1 is LGHNA, CDR2 YNFKEQ. This CDR3 spans 14 amino acids.

This clonotype was observed a handful of times. This chain uses TRBV20-1 with TRBJ2-5; weak D call: TRBD1 (5 bases). The V gene lost 3 bases and the J gene lost 2 bases, with 16 bases spanning the gap. The germline V gene encodes CDR1 DFQATT and CDR2 SNEGSKA (reference sequence). This CDR3 has 15 residues. Here the CDR3 DNA reads TGCAGTGCTAGTCTCGACAGTATGGGACAAGAGACCCAGTACTTC. This sequence encodes CSASLDSMGQETQYF.

This clonotype appeared many times. Its ends do not fully match the called genes, so a read error is possible. The V and J genes are TRBV18 and TRBJ2-5; D is ambiguous. The length of the CDR3 is 12 residues. Germline CDR1 KGHSH, CDR2 LQKENI. CDR3 bases: TGCGCCAGCAGCCCGACCCAAGAGACCCAGTACTTC. Translation: CASSPTQETQYF. The variable domain in full, completed from reference TRBV18 and TRBJ2-5, reads NAGVMQNPRHLVRRRGQEARLRCSPMKGHSHVYWYRQLPEEGLKFMVYLQKENIIDESGMPKERFSAEFPKEGPSILRIQQVVRGDSAAYFCASSPTQETQYFGPGTRLLVL.

This clonotype was observed a few times. V and J are TRBV6-5 and TRBJ1-2; D call uncertain. V gave up 0 bases and J gave up 0 bases, with 5 bases separating them. The CDR3 length is 14 residues. Germline CDR1 MNHEY, CDR2 SVGAGI. The DNA for the CDR3 is TGTGCCAGCAGTTACTCATCCACTAACTATGGCTACACCTTC. It translates to CASSYSSTNYGYTF.

There are a few counts of this clonotype. The chain recombines TRBV10-3 with TRBJ2-3; 7 bases map to TRBD2. V gave up 0 bases and J gave up 1 base; unmatched junction bases: 7. Looked up from germline, CDR1 is ENHRY and CDR2 is SYGVKD. CDR3 length equals 17 residues. This CDR3 reads CAISESGLDRGTDTQYF. In nucleotides, the CDR3 is TGTGCCATCAGTGAGTCTGGACTAGATCGCGGCACAGATACGCAGTATTTT.

The chain uses TRBV5-1 and TRBJ2-7, with TRBD1 matching 8 bases. Germline loops: CDR1 SGHRS, CDR2 YFSETQ. The V and J ends lost 2 bases and 5 bases, in that order; junction bases with no gene match: 6. This CDR3 is 14 amino acids long. In nucleotides, the CDR3 is TGCGCCAGCAGCTTAGGACAGGGATACAACGAGCAGTACTTC. Its translation: CASSLGQGYNEQYF.

The CDR3 here is CAWTLQYTEAFF. CDR3 in DNA: TGTGCCTGGACTCTTCAGTATACTGAAGCTTTCTTT. The gene calls are TRBV30 and TRBJ1-1; D ambiguous. The V gene lost 4 bases and the J gene lost 5 bases, with 11 bases spanning the gap. Germline V gene lookup returns CDR1 GTSNPN and CDR2 SVGIG (reference sequence). The CDR3 extends over 12 amino acids.

The J gene is TRBJ2-3, the V gene TRBV20-1; the match to TRBD2 covers 10 bases. The CDR3 sequence is 17 residues long. With V trimmed by 5 bases and J by 6 bases, 17 bases remained unmatched. Per germline, CDR1 DFQATT and CDR2 SNEGSKA (reference sequence). CDR3 residues: CSAPLDPLAGFGDTQYF. CDR3 DNA: TGCAGTGCTCCCCTCGACCCACTAGCGGGGTTCGGGGATACGCAGTATTTT.

V usage is TRBV9 and J usage is TRBJ2-7; perhaps TRBD2 as D (5 bases). The germline CDR1 and CDR2 sequences are SGDLS and YYNGEE. The CDR3 has 14 amino acids. Between the trimmed V and J ends, which lost 0 bases and 2 bases, there was a span of 9 bases. As DNA, the CDR3 is TGTGCCAGCAGCGTAGCATGGGAGACCTACGAGCAGTACTTC. Encoded protein: CASSVAWETYEQYF.